The clone carrying this T cell receptor (beta chain) was counted a single time. Germline V gene data show CDR1 as SGHTA and CDR2 as FQGNSA. The CDR3 runs 17 residues. V lost 3 bases, J lost 0 bases, and 16 bases lay in between. These data come from a study of control samples from healthy donors and cancer patients. Clones were sequenced by immunoSEQ multiplex PCR, and TCRdb holds only the in-frame ones, with some missing. The data contain about 28,000 clones, about nine tenths of them singletons. This clonotype was sampled from a man between 45 and 60 years old with lung cancer. The chain carries TRBV7-2 and TRBJ2-3, with D perhaps matching TRBD2 (6 bases). Sequenced material: PBMCs. The CDR3 DNA reads TGTGCCAGCAGCTTCTTCCTAGGGAGGACTAGCACAGATACGCAGTATTTT. It specifies CASSFFLGRTSTDTQYF.